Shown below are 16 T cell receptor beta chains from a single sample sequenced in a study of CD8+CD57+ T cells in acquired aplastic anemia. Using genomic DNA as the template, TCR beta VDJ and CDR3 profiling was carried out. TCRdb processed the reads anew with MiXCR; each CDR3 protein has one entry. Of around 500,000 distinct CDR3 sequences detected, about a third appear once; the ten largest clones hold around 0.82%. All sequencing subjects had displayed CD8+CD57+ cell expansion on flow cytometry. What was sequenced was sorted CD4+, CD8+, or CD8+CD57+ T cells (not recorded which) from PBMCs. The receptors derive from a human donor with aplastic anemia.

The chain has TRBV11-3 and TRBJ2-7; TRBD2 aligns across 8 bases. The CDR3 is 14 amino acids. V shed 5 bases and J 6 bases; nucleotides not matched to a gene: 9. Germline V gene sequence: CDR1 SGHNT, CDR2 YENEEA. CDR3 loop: CASSPTSGSPEQYF. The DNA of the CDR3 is TGTGCCAGCAGCCCTACTAGCGGTTCTCCCGAGCAGTACTTC. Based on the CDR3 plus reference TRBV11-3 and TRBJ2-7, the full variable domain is EAGVVQSPRYKIIEKKQPVAFWCNPISGHNTLYWYLQNLGQGPELLIRYENEEAVDDSQLPKDRFSAERLKGVDSTLKIQPAELGDSAVYLCASSPTSGSPEQYFGPGTRLTVT.

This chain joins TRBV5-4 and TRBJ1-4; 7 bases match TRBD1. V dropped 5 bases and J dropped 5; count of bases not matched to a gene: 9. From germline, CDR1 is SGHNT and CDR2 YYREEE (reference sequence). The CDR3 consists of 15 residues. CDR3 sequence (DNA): TGTGCCAGCAGTTTGCTCGGGACAGAGAATGAAAAACTGTTTTTT. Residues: CASSLLGTENEKLFF.

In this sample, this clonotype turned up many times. The CDR3 is CASSPGHRETQYF. The CDR3 DNA is TGTGCCAGCAGCCCGGGACACCGAGAGACCCAGTACTTC. This chain links TRBV5-5 with TRBJ2-5; a weak D match, TRBD1 (6 bases). Germline V lookup: CDR1 SGHKS, CDR2 YYEKEE (reference sequence). The V end lost 4 bases, the J end lost 4 bases, and 11 bases lay between the germline ends. The CDR3 has 13 residues.

The CDR3 DNA reads TGTGCCAGCAGCCCTAGCGGGGGGTCGCAAGAGACCCAGTACTTC. This gives the protein CASSPSGGSQETQYF. The chain joins TRBV7-2 to TRBJ2-5; 11 bases agree with TRBD2. Germline V gene sequence: CDR1 SGHTA, CDR2 FQGNSA. Trimming at V came to 5 bases and at J to 2 bases, leaving 4 bases not matched to a gene. The CDR3 is made up of 15 amino acids.

DNA of the CDR3: TGTGCCAGCAGCTTGCGGGGGGCGAACACTGAAGCTTTCTTT. Translation gives CASSLRGANTEAFF. The V and J genes are TRBV5-5 and TRBJ1-1, with D possibly being TRBD1 (6 bases). The V gene's germline CDR1 is SGHKS and CDR2 YYEKEE (reference sequence). The CDR3 loop spans 14 amino acids. Trimming stripped 1 base from V and 1 base from J, with 8 bases between.

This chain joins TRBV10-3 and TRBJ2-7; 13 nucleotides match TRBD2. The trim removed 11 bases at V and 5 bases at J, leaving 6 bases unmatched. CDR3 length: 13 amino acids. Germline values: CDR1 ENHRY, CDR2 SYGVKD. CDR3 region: CAVGLAGANEQYF. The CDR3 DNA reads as TGTGCCGTCGGACTAGCGGGGGCGAACGAGCAGTACTTC.

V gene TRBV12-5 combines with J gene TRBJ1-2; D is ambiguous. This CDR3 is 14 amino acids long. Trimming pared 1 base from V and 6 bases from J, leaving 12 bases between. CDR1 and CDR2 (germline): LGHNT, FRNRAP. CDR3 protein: CASGLAMGGDGYTF. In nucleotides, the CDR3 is TGTGCTAGTGGTTTGGCTATGGGTGGGGATGGCTACACCTTC.

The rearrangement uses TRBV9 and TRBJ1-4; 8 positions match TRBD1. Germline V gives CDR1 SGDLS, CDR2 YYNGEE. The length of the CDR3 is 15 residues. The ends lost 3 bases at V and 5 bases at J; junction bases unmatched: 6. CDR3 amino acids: CASSEGTGENEKLFF. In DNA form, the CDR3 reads TGTGCCAGCAGCGAAGGGACAGGAGAAAATGAAAAACTGTTTTTT.

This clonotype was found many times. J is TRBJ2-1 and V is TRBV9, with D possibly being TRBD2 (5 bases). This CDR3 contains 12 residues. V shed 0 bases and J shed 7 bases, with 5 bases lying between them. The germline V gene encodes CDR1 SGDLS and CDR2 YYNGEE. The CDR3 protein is CASSVGRNEQFF. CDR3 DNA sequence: TGTGCCAGCAGCGTAGGGAGGAATGAGCAGTTCTTC.

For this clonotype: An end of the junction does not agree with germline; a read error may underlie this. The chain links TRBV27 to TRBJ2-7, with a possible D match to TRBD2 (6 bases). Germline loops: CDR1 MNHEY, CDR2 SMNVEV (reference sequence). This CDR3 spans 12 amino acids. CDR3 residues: CASNRRGHEQHF. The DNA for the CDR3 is TGTGCCAGCAATCGGAGGGGCCACGAGCAGCACTTC.

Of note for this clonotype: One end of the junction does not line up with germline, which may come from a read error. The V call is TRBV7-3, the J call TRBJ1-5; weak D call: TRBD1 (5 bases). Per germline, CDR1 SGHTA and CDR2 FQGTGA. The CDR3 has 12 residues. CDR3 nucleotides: TGTGCCAGCAGCTCACCCCGCGGGGGACCTAGTTTT. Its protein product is CASSSPRGGPSF. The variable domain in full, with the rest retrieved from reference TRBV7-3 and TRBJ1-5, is GAGVSQTPSNKVTEKGKYVELRCDPISGHTALYWYRQSLGQGPEFLIYFQGTGAADDSGLPNDRFFAVRPEGSVSTLKIQRTERGDSAVYLCASSSPRGGPSFGDGTRLSIL.

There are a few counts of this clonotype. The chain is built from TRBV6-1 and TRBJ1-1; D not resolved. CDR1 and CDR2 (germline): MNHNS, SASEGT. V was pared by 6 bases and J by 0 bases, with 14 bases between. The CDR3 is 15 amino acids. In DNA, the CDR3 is TGTGCCAGCAGCCAGACGTCCATTTTGAACACTGAAGCTTTCTTT. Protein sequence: CASSQTSILNTEAFF.

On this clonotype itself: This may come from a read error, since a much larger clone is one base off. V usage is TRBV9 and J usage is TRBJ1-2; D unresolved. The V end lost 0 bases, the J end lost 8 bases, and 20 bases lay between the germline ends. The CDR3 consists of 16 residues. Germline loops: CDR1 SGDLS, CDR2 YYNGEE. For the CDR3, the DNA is TGTGCCAGCAGCGTAGCTGGAGGACGGATCCCTGCCGGCTACACCTTC. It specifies CASSVAGGRIPAGYTF. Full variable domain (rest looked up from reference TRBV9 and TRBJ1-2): DSGVTQTPKHLITATGQRVTLRCSPRSGDLSVYWYQQSLDQGLQFLIQYYNGEERAKGNILERFSAQQFPDLHSELNLSSLELGDSALYFCASSVAGGRIPAGYTFGSGTRLTVV.

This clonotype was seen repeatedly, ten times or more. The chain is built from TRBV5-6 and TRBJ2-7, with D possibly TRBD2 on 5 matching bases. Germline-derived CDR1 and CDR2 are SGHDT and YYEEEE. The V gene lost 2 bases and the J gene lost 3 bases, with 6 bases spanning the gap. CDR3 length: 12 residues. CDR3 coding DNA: TGTGCCAGCAGCTTTCGGGGCTACGAGCAGTACTTC. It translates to CASSFRGYEQYF.

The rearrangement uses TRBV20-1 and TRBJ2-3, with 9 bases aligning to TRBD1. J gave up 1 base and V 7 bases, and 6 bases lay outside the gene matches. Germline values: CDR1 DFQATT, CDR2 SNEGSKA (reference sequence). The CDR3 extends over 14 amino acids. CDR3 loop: CSGPGQGRTDTQYF. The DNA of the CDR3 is TGCAGTGGACCGGGACAGGGACGCACAGATACGCAGTATTTT.

The CDR3 DNA follows: TGTGCCTGGAGGTTAACGAAGGGGGCTCGGCGAGGCTACACCTTC. Its protein product is CAWRLTKGARRGYTF. The chain couples TRBV30 to TRBJ1-2; 7 nucleotides align to TRBD1. The germline V gene has CDR1 GTSNPN and CDR2 SVGIG (reference sequence). The CDR3 is 15 amino acids. Trimming cost V 3 bases and J 8 bases; bases outside gene matches: 15.